The 13 T cell receptor beta chains below were found in one sample sequenced in a study of T cell repertoires in cytomegalovirus infection. Antigens for these TCRs are unknown. TCRdb re-derived calls from the reads in MiXCR, one entry per CDR3 protein. The profile covers about 350,000 distinct CDR3 sequences, with roughly a third appearing a single time and roughly 12% taken by the ten largest. The starting material was cultured PBMCs, obtained from culture after CMV antigen stimulation. These receptors all come from a human donor in good health (CMV status not recorded). Some clones in this sample may be carry-over from other donors' samples.

This chain joins TRBV7-9 and TRBJ2-1, with 10 bases matching TRBD2. Germline V CDR1 and CDR2: SEHNR, FQNEAQ (reference sequence). This CDR3 contains 17 residues. The V and J ends lost 4 bases and 3 bases, in that order; junction bases with no gene match: 9. For the CDR3, the DNA is TGTGCCAGCAGCTATTGGGTTGGACTAGCGGACTACAATGAGCAGTTCTTC. Translation: CASSYWVGLADYNEQFF.

The chain couples TRBV10-3 to TRBJ1-3, with D uncertain. CDR1 and CDR2 from the germline V gene are ENHRY and SYGVKD. CDR3 length: 16 residues. V was cut by 2 bases and J by 2 bases, with 13 bases left in between. The CDR3 nucleotides read TGTGCCATCAGTGAGGGCCGGGGAAGGGCTGGAAACACCATATATTTT. Its translation: CAISEGRGRAGNTIYF.

This clonotype was seen only a few times. V gene TRBV19 combines with J gene TRBJ2-3; D is unclear. The germline V and J ends were trimmed by 3 bases and 2 bases, with 18 bases remaining between them. The CDR3 is 17 residues long. Germline V gene lookup returns CDR1 LNHDA and CDR2 SQIVND (reference sequence). Here the CDR3 reads CASSIDRSAVFTDTQYF. The CDR3 DNA sequence: TGTGCCAGTAGTATTGATCGATCAGCCGTCTTCACAGATACGCAGTATTTT.

This clonotype has only a few counts. CDR3 in DNA: TGCGCCAGCAGTTCCAAGACAGGGCTGAATCACAATGAGCAGTTCTTC. Residues: CASSSKTGLNHNEQFF. This chain connects TRBV10-1 to TRBJ2-1; 7 bases are shared with TRBD1. V lost 5 bases, J lost 5 bases, and 12 bases stayed unmatched. The germline gives CDR1 WNHNN, CDR2 SYGVQD (reference sequence). This CDR3 comprises 16 residues.

This chain joins TRBV11-1 and TRBJ1-2; 7 bases align to TRBD1. CDR1 and CDR2 from the germline V gene are SGHAT and FQDESV (reference sequence). There are 12 residues in the CDR3. J lost 10 bases, V lost 6 bases, and 8 bases had no gene match. The DNA for the CDR3 is TGTGCCAGCAGACGGACAGGTGCGGACTACACCTTC. Translated: CASRRTGADYTF.

In its sample, this clonotype was seen a few times. The chain joins TRBV7-2 to TRBJ2-7; TRBD2 might be the D (6 bases). The V gene lost 2 bases and the J gene lost 6 bases, with 14 bases spanning the gap. The CDR3 length is 14 residues. Per the germline V gene, CDR1 is SGHTA and CDR2 is FQGNSA. CDR3 DNA: TGTGCCAGCAGCTTATGGGGCGGGACGGGCGAGCAGTACGTC. Its protein product is CASSLWGGTGEQYV.

The table lists this clonotype with a few counts. The gene calls are TRBV20-1 and TRBJ1-2; 8 bases fit TRBD1. The germline CDR1 and CDR2 sequences are DFQATT and SNEGSKA (reference sequence). Unmatched junction bases numbered 9, after V lost 3 bases and J lost 6 bases. The CDR3 length is 14 residues. Here the CDR3 DNA reads TGCAGTGCTAGCCCCCTGGACAGGGCGCATGGCTACACCTTC. It specifies CSASPLDRAHGYTF.

This clonotype was counted between two and nine times. This chain links TRBV7-2 with TRBJ2-3; D is uncertain. Germline CDR1 reads SGHTA; CDR2 reads FQGNSA. Trimming left V 3 bases short and J 3 bases short, with 10 bases between. The CDR3 spans 14 residues. CDR3 amino acids: CASSLVQITDTQYF. For the CDR3, the DNA is TGTGCCAGCAGCTTGGTCCAGATAACAGATACGCAGTATTTT.

This clonotype appeared a single time. As DNA, the CDR3 is TGTGCCAGTAAGGAAATATCTAGCACAGATACGCAGTATTTT. Its protein product is CASKEISSTDTQYF. The V gene is TRBV19, the J gene TRBJ2-3, with unresolved D. Trimming cost V 7 bases and J 0 bases, with 11 bases left between them. Germline loops: CDR1 LNHDA, CDR2 SQIVND (reference sequence). CDR3 length: 14 residues.

The chain is built from TRBV6-2 or TRBV6-3 and TRBJ2-7; a possible D gene is TRBD2 (6 bases). Germline V lookup: CDR1 MNHEY, CDR2 SVGEGT. V was trimmed by 5 bases and J by 6 bases, leaving 17 bases between them. This CDR3 is 14 amino acids long. CDR3 residues: CASSAGTLVSEQYF. The CDR3 nucleotides are TGTGCCAGCAGTGCCGGGACTCTGGTCTCCGAGCAGTACTTC.

The chain joins TRBV20-1 to TRBJ1-2; D is perhaps TRBD1 (5 bases). The length of the CDR3 is 16 residues. Between the trimmed V and J ends, which lost 3 bases and 4 bases, there was a span of 21 bases. CDR1 DFQATT and CDR2 SNEGSKA come from the germline V gene (reference sequence). The CDR3 nucleotides read TGCAGTGCTAGGGCCAGCCCCACGGGGGACGTCTATGGCTACACCTTC. This sequence encodes CSARASPTGDVYGYTF.

This clonotype was detected only a few times. The chain combines TRBV9 with TRBJ1-2, with 11 bases aligning to TRBD1. The CDR3 spans 16 residues. Germline V gene lookup returns CDR1 SGDLS and CDR2 YYNGEE. V was pared by 3 bases and J by 8 bases, with 12 bases of the junction left unmatched. The CDR3, as DNA: TGTGCCAGCAGCGACCGGACAGGGGGCGCATACGGCGGCTACACCTTC. Its protein product is CASSDRTGGAYGGYTF. Filled out from reference TRBV9 and TRBJ1-2, the complete variable domain reads DSGVTQTPKHLITATGQRVTLRCSPRSGDLSVYWYQQSLDQGLQFLIQYYNGEERAKGNILERFSAQQFPDLHSELNLSSLELGDSALYFCASSDRTGGAYGGYTFGSGTRLTVV.

As regards this clonotype: An end of the junction differs from the germline gene, which may be a read error. The CDR3 spells CARSQGLGLNTEAFF. The DNA of the CDR3 is TGCGCCAGGAGCCAAGGGCTAGGGCTGAACACTGAAGCTTTCTTT. J is TRBJ1-1 and V is TRBV4-1; no definite D call. Germline V lookup: CDR1 MGHRA, CDR2 YSYEKL. CDR3 length: 15 amino acids.